In this sample, the clone carrying this T cell receptor beta chain turned up a few times. This sample was taken from a study of blood T cell repertoires in COVID-19. Study-level background: Whether acute or convalescent, the COVID-19 samples came from the United States, Italy and Spain.

The repertoire was sequenced with immunoSEQ multiplex PCR; TCRdb's copy has only in-frame clones and lacks some. The sample has about 53,000 clones, roughly 89% seen once. Between the trimmed V and J ends, which lost 2 bases and 0 bases, there was a span of 8 bases. The CDR3 totals 16 residues. Germline CDR1 reads LNHNV; CDR2 reads YYDKDF (reference sequence). The chain carries TRBV15 and TRBJ2-6; D is unresolved. Sequences were obtained from peripheral blood. The TCR was taken from a man in his forties or fifties with acute or convalescent COVID-19. In nucleotides, the CDR3 is TGTGCCACCAGCAGATTCAGCGACTCTGGGGCCAACGTCCTGACTTTC. Protein sequence: CATSRFSDSGANVLTF.